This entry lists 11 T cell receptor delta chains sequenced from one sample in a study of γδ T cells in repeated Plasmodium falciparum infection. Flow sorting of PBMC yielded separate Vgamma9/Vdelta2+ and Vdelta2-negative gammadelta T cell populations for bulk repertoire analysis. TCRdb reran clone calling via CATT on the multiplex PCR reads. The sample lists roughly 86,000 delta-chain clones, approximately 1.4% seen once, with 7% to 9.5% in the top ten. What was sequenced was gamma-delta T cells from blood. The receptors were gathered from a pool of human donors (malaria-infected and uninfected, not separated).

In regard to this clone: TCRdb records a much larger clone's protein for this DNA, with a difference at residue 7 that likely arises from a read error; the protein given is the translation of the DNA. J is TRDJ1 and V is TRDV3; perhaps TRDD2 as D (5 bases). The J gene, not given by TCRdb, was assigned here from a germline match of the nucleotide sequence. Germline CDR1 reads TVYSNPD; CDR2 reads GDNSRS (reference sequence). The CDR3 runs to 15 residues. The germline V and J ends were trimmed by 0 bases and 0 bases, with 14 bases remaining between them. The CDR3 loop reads CAFSPSDWYTDKLIF. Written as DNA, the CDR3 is TGTGCCTTTAGTCCTTCAGATTGGTACACCGATAAACTCATCTTT.

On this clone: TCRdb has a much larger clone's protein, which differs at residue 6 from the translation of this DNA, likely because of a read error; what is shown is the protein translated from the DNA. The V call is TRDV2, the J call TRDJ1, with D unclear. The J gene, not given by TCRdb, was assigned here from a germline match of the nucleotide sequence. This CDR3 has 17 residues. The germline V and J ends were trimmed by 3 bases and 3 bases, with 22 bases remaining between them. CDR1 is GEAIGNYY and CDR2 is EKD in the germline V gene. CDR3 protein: CACDASTTLRPADKLIF. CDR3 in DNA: TGTGCCTGTGACGCGTCAACTACTCTGCGCCCGGCCGATAAACTCATCTTT.

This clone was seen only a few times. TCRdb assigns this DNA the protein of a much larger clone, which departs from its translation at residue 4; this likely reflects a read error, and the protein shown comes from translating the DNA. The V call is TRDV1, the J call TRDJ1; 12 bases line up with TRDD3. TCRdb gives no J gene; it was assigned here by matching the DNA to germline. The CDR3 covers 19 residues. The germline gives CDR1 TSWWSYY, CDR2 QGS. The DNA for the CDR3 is TGTGCTCTTGAGGAAGGGTATCTACGCTCTGGGGGATACGCCGATAAACTCATCTTT. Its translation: CALEEGYLRSGGYADKLIF.

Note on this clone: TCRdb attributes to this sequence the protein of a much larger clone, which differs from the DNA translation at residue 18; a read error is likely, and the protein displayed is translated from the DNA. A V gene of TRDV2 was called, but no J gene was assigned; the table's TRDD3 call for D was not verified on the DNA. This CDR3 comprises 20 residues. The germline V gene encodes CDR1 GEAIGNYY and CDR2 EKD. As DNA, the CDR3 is TGTGCCTGTGACAAAGTACTGGGGGATTCAAAATCCTGGGACACCCGACAGGTGTTTTTC. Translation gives CACDKVLGDSKSWDTRQVFF.

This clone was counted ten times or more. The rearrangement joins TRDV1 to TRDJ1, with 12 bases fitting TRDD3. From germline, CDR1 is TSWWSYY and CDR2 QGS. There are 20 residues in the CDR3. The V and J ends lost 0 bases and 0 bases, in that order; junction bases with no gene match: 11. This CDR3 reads CALGELIVTGGYLYTDKLIF. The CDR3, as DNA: TGTGCTCTTGGGGAACTAATAGTCACTGGGGGATACCTGTACACCGATAAACTCATCTTT.

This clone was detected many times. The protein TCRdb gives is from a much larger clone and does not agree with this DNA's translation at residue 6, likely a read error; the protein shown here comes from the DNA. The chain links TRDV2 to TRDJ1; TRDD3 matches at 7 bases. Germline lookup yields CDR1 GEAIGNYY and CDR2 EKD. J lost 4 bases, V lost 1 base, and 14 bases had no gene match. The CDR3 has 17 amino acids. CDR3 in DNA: TGTGCCTGTGACACTCGATACTGGGGCAGAGACGACGATAAACTCATCTTT. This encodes CACDTRYWGRDDDKLIF.

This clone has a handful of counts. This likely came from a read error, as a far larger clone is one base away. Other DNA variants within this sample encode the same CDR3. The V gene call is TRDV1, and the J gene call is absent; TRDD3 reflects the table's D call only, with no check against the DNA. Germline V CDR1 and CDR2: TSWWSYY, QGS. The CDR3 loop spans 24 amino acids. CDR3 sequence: CALGESTLKKPGALLLSYTDKLIF. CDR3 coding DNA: TGTGCTCTTGGGGAATCTACCCTAAAGAAGCCAGGCGCCCTTTTACTATCATACACCGATAAGCTCATCTTT.

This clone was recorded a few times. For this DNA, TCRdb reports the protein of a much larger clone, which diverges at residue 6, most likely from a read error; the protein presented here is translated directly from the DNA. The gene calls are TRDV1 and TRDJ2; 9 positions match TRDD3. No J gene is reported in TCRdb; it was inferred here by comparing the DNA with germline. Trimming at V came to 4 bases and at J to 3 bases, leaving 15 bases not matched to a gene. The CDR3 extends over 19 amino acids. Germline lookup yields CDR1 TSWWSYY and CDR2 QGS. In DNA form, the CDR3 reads TGTGCTCTTGGGGTGCTGTGGGGCTACTTGGGGGATATGACAGCACAACTCTTCTTT. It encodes CALGVLWGYLGDMTAQLFF.

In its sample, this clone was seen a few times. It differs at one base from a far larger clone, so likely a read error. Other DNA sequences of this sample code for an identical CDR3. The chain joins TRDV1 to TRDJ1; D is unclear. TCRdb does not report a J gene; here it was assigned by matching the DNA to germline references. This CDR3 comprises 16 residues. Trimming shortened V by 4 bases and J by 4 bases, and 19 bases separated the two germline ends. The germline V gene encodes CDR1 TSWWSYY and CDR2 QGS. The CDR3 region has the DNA TGTGCTCTTGGGGGTACTTCTCCGCCAACCAACGATAAACTCATCTTT. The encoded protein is CALGGTSPPTNDKLIF.

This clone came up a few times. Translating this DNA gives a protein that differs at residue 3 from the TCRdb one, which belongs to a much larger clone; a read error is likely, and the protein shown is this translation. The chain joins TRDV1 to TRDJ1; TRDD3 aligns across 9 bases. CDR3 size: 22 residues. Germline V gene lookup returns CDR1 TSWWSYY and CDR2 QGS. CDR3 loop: CAPGPLEFLRSILGDYTDKLIF. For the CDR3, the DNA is TGTGCTCCTGGGCCCCTGGAATTCCTTCGATCTATACTGGGGGACTACACCGATAAACTCATCTTT.

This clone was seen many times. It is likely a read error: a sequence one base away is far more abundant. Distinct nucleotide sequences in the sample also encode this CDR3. This chain's CDR3 is CACDSVLGIPSGDKLIF. CDR3 nucleotide sequence: TGCGCCTGTGACTCGGTACTGGGGATCCCTTCGGGCGATAAACTCATCTTT. The chain carries TRDV2 and TRDJ1; 7 bases match TRDD3. The germline V gene encodes CDR1 GEAIGNYY and CDR2 EKD. The length of the CDR3 is 17 residues.